This passage covers 22 T cell receptor beta chains from one sample sequenced in a study of cytomegalovirus exposure and HLA in healthy donors. The PCR made use of 60 Vbeta and 13 Jbeta primers. The protocol was immunoSEQ multiplex PCR, while the TCRdb copy is restricted to in-frame clones and leaves out a portion. The sample includes 110,000 to 150,000 clones, 75% of them seen just once. Sequences were obtained from PBMCs. Every receptor here comes from a young man in good health and CMV-seronegative.

This chain connects TRBV4-2 to TRBJ2-1, with TRBD2 matching over 9 bases. The CDR3 runs 16 residues. J lost 8 bases, V lost 1 base, and 9 bases had no gene match. The germline V gene has CDR1 LGHNA and CDR2 YNFKEQ. CDR3 in amino acids: CASSQGVAGGFDEQFF. The DNA for the CDR3 is TGTGCCAGCAGCCAAGGGGTGGCGGGGGGGTTCGATGAGCAGTTCTTC.

The chain couples TRBV6-6 to TRBJ2-3; 10 nucleotides line up with TRBD2. The CDR3 totals 16 residues. V trimming: 5 bases; J trimming: 1 base; junction bases outside the gene matches: 6. Germline CDR1 reads MNHNY; CDR2 reads SVGAGI (reference sequence). The CDR3 region is CASSPKRGGRTDTQYF. Written as DNA, the CDR3 is TGTGCCAGCAGTCCAAAGCGGGGGGGCCGCACAGATACGCAGTATTTT.

The chain employs TRBV7-9 and TRBJ2-7; D call uncertain. Germline CDR1 SEHNR, CDR2 FQNEAQ (reference sequence). V lost 3 bases and J lost 4, with 7 bases in between. The CDR3 is made up of 12 amino acids. The CDR3 sequence: CASSLTEYEQYF. The CDR3 region has the DNA TGTGCCAGCAGCTTGACGGAGTACGAGCAGTACTTC. Combining the CDR3 with reference TRBV7-9 and TRBJ2-7 gives the whole variable domain DTGVSQNPRHKITKRGQNVTFRCDPISEHNRLYWYRQTLGQGPEFLTYFQNEAQLEKSRLLSDRFSAERPKGSFSTLEIQRTEQGDSAMYLCASSLTEYEQYFGPGTRLTVT.

The chain employs TRBV13 and TRBJ2-7, with D possibly being TRBD1 (5 bases). Per germline, CDR1 PRHDT and CDR2 FYEKMQ (reference sequence). CDR3 length: 16 amino acids. The ends were cut back, 4 bases at V and 2 bases at J, with 18 bases in the middle. CDR3: CASSSQGLDQAYEQYF. The CDR3, as DNA: TGTGCCAGCAGCTCCCAGGGTCTCGACCAAGCCTACGAGCAGTACTTC.

The V call is TRBV5-1, the J call TRBJ2-5; tentative D call: TRBD2 (6 bases). V lost 3 bases, J lost 2 bases, and 14 bases lay in between. CDR3 length equals 15 residues. From germline, CDR1 is SGHRS and CDR2 YFSETQ. CDR3 amino acids: CASSYPRDFQETQYF. The CDR3 DNA sequence: TGCGCCAGCAGCTACCCACGGGACTTTCAAGAGACCCAGTACTTC. Full variable domain (rest looked up from reference TRBV5-1 and TRBJ2-5): KAGVTQTPRYLIKTRGQQVTLSCSPISGHRSVSWYQQTPGQGLQFLFEYFSETQRNKGNFPGRFSGRQFSNSRSEMNVSTLELGDSALYLCASSYPRDFQETQYFGPGTRLLVL.

The chain combines TRBV5-1 with TRBJ2-7; D is unresolved. The germline gives CDR1 SGHRS, CDR2 YFSETQ. The V end lost 1 base, the J end lost 2 bases, and 10 bases lay between the germline ends. The CDR3 totals 14 residues. CDR3 nucleotide sequence: TGCGCCAGCAGCTTGTCGGAGAAAGCCTACGAGCAGTACTTC. Translation gives CASSLSEKAYEQYF.

The CDR3 bases are TGTGCCAGCAGCTCAGTGGGGCGGCCCACCTACAATGAGCAGTTCTTC. It specifies CASSSVGRPTYNEQFF. This sequence joins TRBV7-9 and TRBJ2-1, with D perhaps matching TRBD1 (5 bases). With 4 bases removed from V and 2 bases from J, the gap between germline ends came to 15 bases. The CDR3 is 16 residues long. The V gene's germline CDR1 is SEHNR and CDR2 FQNEAQ (reference sequence). Using reference TRBV7-9 and TRBJ2-1 for the parts outside the CDR3, the full variable domain is DTGVSQNPRHKITKRGQNVTFRCDPISEHNRLYWYRQTLGQGPEFLTYFQNEAQLEKSRLLSDRFSAERPKGSFSTLEIQRTEQGDSAMYLCASSSVGRPTYNEQFFGPGTRLTVL.

To note about this clone: The DNA is left out, because the CDR3 cannot be placed on it with certainty; the CDR3 is given as TCRdb lists it. CDR3 protein: CASILGGPGANVLTF. This chain uses TRBV6-1 with TRBJ2-6; the DNA was not compared with TRBD2, the D call given in the table. Germline V lookup: CDR1 MNHNS, CDR2 SASEGT. Including both end residues, the CDR3 is 15 amino acids long.

The chain is built from TRBV5-6 and TRBJ1-1; 7 bases line up with TRBD1. Unmatched junction bases numbered 4, after V lost 2 bases and J lost 6 bases. This CDR3 is built from 13 residues. Germline V gene lookup returns CDR1 SGHDT and CDR2 YYEEEE. The DNA for the CDR3 is TGTGCCAGCAGCTTTACAGGGGACGCTGAAGCTTTCTTT. Protein: CASSFTGDAEAFF.

DNA of the CDR3: TGTGCCAGCAGTCCCGGGACAGGGGGCCACGAGCAGTACTTC. Its translation is CASSPGTGGHEQYF. The gene calls are TRBV6-6 and TRBJ2-5; 12 nucleotides match TRBD1. Judging by the DNA end, TRBJ2-7 fits better; the J call may be wrong. Per the germline V gene, CDR1 is MNHNY and CDR2 is SVGAGI (reference sequence). This CDR3 comprises 14 residues.

The gene calls are TRBV11-3 and TRBJ2-5, with 8 nucleotides matching TRBD1. This CDR3 contains 13 residues. Germline V gives CDR1 SGHNT, CDR2 YENEEA. The junction had 3 bases not matched to a gene; V was cut back by 4 bases and J by 5 bases. CDR3 region: CASSSGGRETQYF. For the CDR3, the DNA is TGTGCCAGCAGCTCAGGGGGCCGGGAGACCCAGTACTTC. Supplemented by reference TRBV11-3 and TRBJ2-5, the full variable domain reads EAGVVQSPRYKIIEKKQPVAFWCNPISGHNTLYWYLQNLGQGPELLIRYENEEAVDDSQLPKDRFSAERLKGVDSTLKIQPAELGDSAVYLCASSSGGRETQYFGPGTRLLVL.

In this sample, this clone turned up once. The CDR3 protein is CASSPGGSRAYEQYF. The CDR3 DNA is TGTGCCAGCAGCCCCGGCGGCTCCAGGGCTTACGAGCAGTACTTC. The V call is TRBV7-2, the J call TRBJ2-7; tentative D call: TRBD1 (5 bases). This CDR3 contains 15 residues. Germline lookup yields CDR1 SGHTA and CDR2 FQGNSA. V gave up 5 bases and J gave up 4 bases, with 18 bases separating them.

In the case of this clone: Other DNA sequences within the sample encode an identical CDR3. This sequence joins TRBV27 and TRBJ1-1; D is undetermined. The V end was cut by 0 bases, the J end by 1 base, with 3 bases between. Germline V gene lookup returns CDR1 MNHEY and CDR2 SMNVEV (reference sequence). The CDR3 is 13 amino acids. The DNA for the CDR3 is TGTGCCAGCAGTTTATCCAGGAACACTGAAGCTTTCTTT. The encoded protein is CASSLSRNTEAFF.

The chain links TRBV30 to TRBJ1-1, with D possibly TRBD1 on 6 matching bases. Germline CDR1 is GTSNPN and CDR2 is SVGIG (reference sequence). V was trimmed by 1 base and J by 4 bases, leaving 10 bases between them. This CDR3 has 13 residues. CDR3 sequence reads: CAWSGQAVTEAFF. For the CDR3, the DNA is TGTGCCTGGAGTGGACAGGCCGTCACTGAAGCTTTCTTT.

The chain employs TRBV6-1 and TRBJ2-7, with D uncertain. CDR1 and CDR2 from the germline V gene are MNHNS and SASEGT. This CDR3 contains 13 residues. The ends were cut back, 1 base at V and 4 bases at J, with 8 bases in the middle. In DNA form, the CDR3 reads TGTGCCAGCAGTGAAGAGTACAGATACGAGCAGTACTTC. It encodes CASSEEYRYEQYF.

A few counts support this clone. DNA for the CDR3: TGTGCCAGCAGCGTGACATACTCCTCCTACGAGCAGTACTTC. This gives the protein CASSVTYSSYEQYF. The V gene is TRBV2, the J gene TRBJ2-7; no definite D call. Germline V lookup: CDR1 SNHLY, CDR2 FYNNEI. V was pared by 6 bases and J by 0 bases, with 12 bases between. This CDR3 is 14 amino acids long. Looking up the rest from reference TRBV2 and TRBJ2-7 gives the full variable domain: EPEVTQTPSHQVTQMGQEVILRCVPISNHLYFYWYRQILGQKVEFLVSFYNNEISEKSEIFDDQFSVERPDGSNFTLKIRSTKLEDSAMYFCASSVTYSSYEQYFGPGTRLTVT.

The chain has TRBV9 and TRBJ2-5, with 8 bases fitting TRBD2. J was trimmed by 4 bases and V by 4 bases; bases with no gene match: 9. Looked up from germline, CDR1 is SGDLS and CDR2 is YYNGEE. CDR3 length: 15 amino acids. The CDR3 is CASSSAGGAGETQYF. The CDR3 nucleotides are TGTGCCAGCAGCTCCGCCGGGGGGGCCGGAGAGACCCAGTACTTC.

The chain links TRBV19 to TRBJ1-5; tentative D call: TRBD1 (5 bases). Germline V gene lookup returns CDR1 LNHDA and CDR2 SQIVND (reference sequence). The CDR3 extends over 17 amino acids. Trimming took 6 bases from V and 0 from J, leaving 18 bases between them. CDR3 sequence (DNA): TGTGCCAGTAGCTCCTACGGACATGGGGCTAGCAATCAGCCCCAGCATTTT. It codes for CASSSYGHGASNQPQHF.

This chain uses TRBV28 with TRBJ1-1; D call uncertain. This CDR3 comprises 11 residues. The ends were cut back, 10 bases at V and 1 base at J, with 7 bases in the middle. In germline, CDR1 is MDHEN, CDR2 SYDVKM. CDR3 residues: CATLENTEAFF. The DNA of the CDR3 is TGTGCCACCCTAGAGAACACTGAAGCTTTCTTT.

This clone was detected only once. The rearrangement uses TRBV7-2 and TRBJ1-2; D is uncertain. V was cut by 5 bases and J by 0 bases, with 10 bases left in between. In germline, CDR1 is SGHTA, CDR2 FQGNSA. The CDR3 length is 14 residues. DNA of the CDR3: TGTGCCAGCAGCCTTTCCACAGCTAACTATGGCTACACCTTC. Protein: CASSLSTANYGYTF. Looking up the rest from reference TRBV7-2 and TRBJ1-2 gives the full variable domain: GAGVSQSPSNKVTEKGKDVELRCDPISGHTALYWYRQSLGQGLEFLIYFQGNSAPDKSGLPSDRFSAERTGGSVSTLTIQRTQQEDSAVYLCASSLSTANYGYTFGSGTRLTVV.

This chain connects TRBV19 to TRBJ1-2; 7 nucleotides line up with TRBD1. CDR1 and CDR2 from the germline V gene are LNHDA and SQIVND (reference sequence). Germline trimming cut 7 bases from V and 8 bases from J; bases unmatched to any gene: 10. CDR3 length equals 13 residues. The CDR3 nucleotides read TGTGCCAGTACCCCGGACAGGCTGGCGGGCTACACCTTC. Its translation is CASTPDRLAGYTF.

The chain employs TRBV6-5 and TRBJ2-4; the match to TRBD1 covers 8 bases. The germline V gene has CDR1 MNHEY and CDR2 SVGAGI. The V and J ends lost 6 bases and 6 bases, in that order; junction bases with no gene match: 4. The CDR3 extends over 13 amino acids. Here the CDR3 reads CASRGTGSNIQYF. CDR3 nucleotide sequence: TGTGCCAGCAGGGGGACAGGATCAAACATTCAGTACTTC.